The next 22 T cell receptor beta chains were all read from a single sample in a study of T cell changes during pregnancy in multiple sclerosis. Repertoires were generated with immunoSEQ multiplex PCR, while TCRdb's copy carries only in-frame clones and drops some. Of under 70,000 clones in the sample, about 90% were seen once. Here the sequenced sample was peripheral blood, taken in the third trimester of pregnancy. The receptor set was obtained from a female donor in good health, enrolled as a control in a pregnancy study.

The rearrangement uses TRBV28 and TRBJ2-5, with 13 bases matching TRBD2. V shed 4 bases, J shed 2 bases, and the junction held 4 bases outside the gene matches. Per the germline V gene, CDR1 is MDHEN and CDR2 is SYDVKM. The CDR3 spans 16 residues. CDR3 loop: CASSSLAGGFQETQYF. Here the CDR3 DNA reads TGTGCCAGCAGTTCACTAGCGGGGGGGTTTCAAGAGACCCAGTACTTC. The full variable domain, in which reference TRBV28 and TRBJ2-5 provide the parts outside the CDR3, is DVKVTQSSRYLVKRTGEKVFLECVQDMDHENMFWYRQDPGLGLRLIYFSYDVKMKEKGDIPEGYSVSREKKERFSLILESASTNQTSMYLCASSSLAGGFQETQYFGPGTRLLVL.

This clone was detected once. V is TRBV10-3 and J is TRBJ1-1, with 9 bases fitting TRBD1. Looked up from germline, CDR1 is ENHRY and CDR2 is SYGVKD. The CDR3 covers 15 residues. Germline trimming cut 4 bases from V and 1 base from J; bases unmatched to any gene: 4. CDR3 amino acids: CAISAPGQGNTEAFF. In DNA, the CDR3 is TGTGCCATCAGTGCCCCGGGACAGGGGAACACTGAAGCTTTCTTT.

This chain uses TRBV4-3 with TRBJ1-1; D is unclear. Germline-derived CDR1 and CDR2 are LGHNA and YSLEER. CDR3 size: 15 residues. The V and J ends lost 2 bases and 0 bases respectively, with 10 bases between them. The CDR3 sequence is CASSQQAVVNTEAFF. CDR3 nucleotide sequence: TGCGCCAGCAGCCAACAGGCCGTTGTGAACACTGAAGCTTTCTTT.

The chain is built from TRBV30 and TRBJ2-7; no firm D call. V was cut by 3 bases and J by 7 bases, with 13 bases left in between. Looked up from germline, CDR1 is GTSNPN and CDR2 is SVGIG (reference sequence). This CDR3 contains 12 residues. This chain's CDR3 is CAWSLNVREQYF. The CDR3 DNA is TGTGCCTGGAGCTTAAATGTGCGTGAGCAGTACTTC.

The chain joins TRBV9 to TRBJ2-7, with D perhaps matching TRBD2 (6 bases). Germline V CDR1 and CDR2: SGDLS, YYNGEE. With 0 bases removed from V and 6 bases from J, the gap between germline ends came to 13 bases. This CDR3 has 14 amino acids. In DNA, the CDR3 is TGTGCCAGCAGCGTAGGTCTAGCGCTTGCCGAGCAGTACTTC. Translated: CASSVGLALAEQYF.

The chain carries TRBV19 and TRBJ1-5; a weak D match, TRBD1 (5 bases). Per the germline V gene, CDR1 is LNHDA and CDR2 is SQIVND (reference sequence). The CDR3 contains 17 residues. Trimming removed 5 bases at V and 6 bases at J, with 23 bases between. DNA for the CDR3: TGTGCCAGTAGTGGCCTCCTTTTAAGGCAGGGCGGTCAGCCCCAGCATTTT. Translation gives CASSGLLLRQGGQPQHF.

The rearrangement joins TRBV28 to TRBJ1-4; 7 bases align to TRBD1. Germline V gene data show CDR1 as MDHEN and CDR2 as SYDVKM. Trimming cost V 5 bases and J 8 bases; bases outside gene matches: 11. The CDR3 runs to 15 residues. The CDR3 region has the DNA TGTGCCAGCAGTCCAGGTCAGGCAGGGGGGGAAAAACTGTTTTTT. This translates into CASSPGQAGGEKLFF.

J is TRBJ2-5 and V is TRBV2, with D possibly matching TRBD2 (6 bases). CDR3 length: 14 residues. Germline V gene sequence: CDR1 SNHLY, CDR2 FYNNEI. Between the trimmed V and J ends, which lost 6 bases and 7 bases, there was a span of 18 bases. In nucleotides, the CDR3 is TGTGCCAGCAGCGGGGACGGGGGAGCGGGGACCCAGTACTTC. Its translation: CASSGDGGAGTQYF. Complete variable domain (other parts from reference TRBV2 and TRBJ2-5): EPEVTQTPSHQVTQMGQEVILRCVPISNHLYFYWYRQILGQKVEFLVSFYNNEISEKSEIFDDQFSVERPDGSNFTLKIRSTKLEDSAMYFCASSGDGGAGTQYFGPGTRLLVL.

The rearrangement joins TRBV5-6 to TRBJ2-7, with 8 positions matching TRBD1. The CDR3 totals 15 residues. Trimming at V came to 0 bases and at J to 2 bases, leaving 4 bases not matched to a gene. The germline CDR1 and CDR2 sequences are SGHDT and YYEEEE. The CDR3 nucleotides read TGTGCCAGCAGCTTGGCAGGGGGCGAGACCTACGAGCAGTACTTC. This encodes CASSLAGGETYEQYF.

This rearrangement joins TRBV6-1 to TRBJ1-4; D remains unclear. Deletions cut 3 bases from V and 0 bases from J, with 8 bases between. This CDR3 has 15 amino acids. The germline CDR1 and CDR2 sequences are MNHNS and SASEGT. The CDR3 nucleotides read TGTGCCAGCAGTGAGATCCGGGCAACTAATGAAAAACTGTTTTTT. The encoded protein is CASSEIRATNEKLFF.

V usage is TRBV2 and J usage is TRBJ1-2, with 12 bases matching TRBD1. CDR1 is SNHLY, CDR2 FYNNEI, per germline. The V and J ends lost 6 bases and 4 bases, in that order; junction bases with no gene match: 9. The CDR3 totals 16 residues. This CDR3 reads CASSLALGQGAYGYTF. The CDR3 nucleotides are TGTGCCAGCAGCCTTGCCCTGGGACAGGGGGCCTATGGCTACACCTTC.

This clone was counted once. The chain combines TRBV18 with TRBJ2-7, with 10 nucleotides matching TRBD1. J lost 0 bases, V lost 2 bases, and 4 bases had no gene match. The CDR3 runs 16 residues. Germline-derived CDR1 and CDR2 are KGHSH and LQKENI. The CDR3 is CASSPWTGGISYEQYF. CDR3 in DNA: TGTGCCAGCTCACCATGGACAGGGGGAATCTCCTACGAGCAGTACTTC.

The rearrangement joins TRBV11-3 to TRBJ2-1; D ambiguous. V was shortened by 7 bases and J by 8 bases, with 15 bases between the two germline ends. The CDR3 is made up of 13 amino acids. From germline, CDR1 is SGHNT and CDR2 YENEEA. CDR3 protein: CASKSRNMDEQFF. The CDR3 coding sequence is TGTGCCAGCAAATCTAGGAACATGGATGAGCAGTTCTTC.

The genes are TRBV19 and TRBJ1-2, with 10 bases fitting TRBD1. The CDR3 is made up of 15 amino acids. The J segment lost 4 bases and the V segment lost 4 bases, leaving 6 bases of the junction unmatched. The V gene's germline CDR1 is LNHDA and CDR2 SQIVND (reference sequence). The CDR3 loop is CASSNPGQGIYGYTF. For the CDR3, the DNA is TGTGCCAGTAGTAATCCGGGACAGGGGATCTATGGCTACACCTTC.

The genes are TRBV27 and TRBJ1-2; D perhaps matches TRBD1 (6 bases). From germline, CDR1 is MNHEY and CDR2 SMNVEV (reference sequence). The CDR3 is 15 residues long. Between the trimmed V and J ends, which lost 6 bases and 5 bases, there was a span of 19 bases. DNA for the CDR3: TGTGCCAGCAGACATGGGACACTACCTATTTATGGCTACACCTTC. This gives the protein CASRHGTLPIYGYTF.

This chain connects TRBV19 to TRBJ2-3; D is undetermined. Trimming pared 3 bases from V and 2 bases from J, leaving 15 bases between. CDR3 length: 16 residues. Germline V gives CDR1 LNHDA, CDR2 SQIVND (reference sequence). CDR3 amino acids: CASSMGLEIHTDTQYF. In nucleotides, the CDR3 is TGTGCCAGTAGTATGGGTCTGGAGATCCACACAGATACGCAGTATTTT.

The chain has TRBV7-9 and TRBJ2-4, with 8 bases fitting TRBD1. CDR1 is SEHNR and CDR2 is FQNEAQ in the germline V gene (reference sequence). Unmatched junction bases numbered 15, after V lost 5 bases and J lost 3 bases. The CDR3 length is 18 residues. The CDR3 nucleotides read TGTGCCAGCAGCCCCGTGGCAGGGGGCCGGTTGGGCAAAAACATTCAGTACTTC. It yields the protein CASSPVAGGRLGKNIQYF.

V gene TRBV5-6 combines with J gene TRBJ2-7; TRBD2 is a possible D gene (5 bases). Germline assignment: CDR1 SGHDT and CDR2 YYEEEE. Trimming stripped 1 base from V and 3 bases from J, with 8 bases between. The CDR3 has 13 residues. The CDR3 spells CASSLRGIYEQYF. For the CDR3, the DNA is TGTGCCAGCAGCTTGCGGGGAATCTACGAGCAGTACTTC. The entire variable domain, with the rest obtained from reference TRBV5-6 and TRBJ2-7, is as follows: DAGVTQSPTHLIKTRGQQVTLRCSPKSGHDTVSWYQQALGQGPQFIFQYYEEEERQRGNFPDRFSGHQFPNYSSELNVNALLLGDSALYLCASSLRGIYEQYFGPGTRLTVT.

This clone was counted once. V and J are TRBV18 and TRBJ2-7; 10 bases match TRBD1. CDR3 length: 17 residues. Germline V gene lookup returns CDR1 KGHSH and CDR2 LQKENI. J was trimmed by 5 bases and V by 2 bases; bases with no gene match: 12. The CDR3 spells CASSPSVRRDRGHEQYF. The CDR3 coding sequence is TGTGCCAGCTCACCATCTGTGCGGCGGGACAGGGGCCACGAGCAGTACTTC.

The rearrangement joins TRBV29-1 to TRBJ1-1; 9 positions match TRBD1. Germline assignment: CDR1 SQVTM and CDR2 ANQGSEA. The CDR3 is 13 amino acids. Trimming removed 4 bases from V and 3 bases from J; junction bases left unmatched: 3. The CDR3 DNA reads as TGCAGCGTTGTGGGACAGGGCTACACTGAAGCTTTCTTT. Translating it yields CSVVGQGYTEAFF.

This clone occurred once. The chain uses TRBV18 and TRBJ2-3; 11 bases agree with TRBD2. Germline V gene data show CDR1 as KGHSH and CDR2 as LQKENI. Losses at the gene ends were 3 bases for V and 4 bases for J; bases not matched to a gene: 6. The CDR3 consists of 16 residues. CDR3 coding DNA: TGTGCCAGCTCACCCGTTTTTAGCGGGGGGGCAGATACGCAGTATTTT. It translates to CASSPVFSGGADTQYF.

The chain employs TRBV9 and TRBJ1-5; 9 positions match TRBD1. Germline-derived CDR1 and CDR2 are SGDLS and YYNGEE. The CDR3 spans 15 residues. J was trimmed by 5 bases and V by 3 bases; bases with no gene match: 6. This CDR3 is CASSAGQGSHQPQHF. As DNA, the CDR3 is TGTGCCAGCAGCGCCGGACAGGGGTCTCATCAGCCCCAGCATTTT.